Each of the 21 T cell receptor beta chains below was sequenced from the same sample in a study of T cells in Graves' hyperthyroidism and ophthalmopathy (dated by TCRdb to about 2019). Receptors were amplified or captured by multiplex PCR. Instrument on record: Illumina HiSeq 2000. The TCR beta CDR3 regions were amplified from the RNA transcripts. A first-round RT-PCR of the TCR CDR3 used the HTBI primer set with the Qiagen OneStep RT-PCR kit. TCRdb applied fastp at Q25 and MiXCR to the public reads, then kept only in-frame beta chains. Here each entry gathers all rows of one CDR3 protein and keeps the most common genes and DNA. This sample lists some 650,000 distinct CDR3 sequences; approximately 16% were detected once. Approximately 3.5% of the sample goes to the ten largest clones. Sequenced: blood. These receptors were collected from a woman between 40 and 55 years old with Graves' ophthalmopathy.

On this clonotype itself: This may come from a read error, since a much larger clone is one base off. The chain recombines TRBV2 with TRBJ2-4, with a weak D call TRBD2 (6 bases). The CDR3 contains 14 residues. Germline loops: CDR1 SNHLY, CDR2 FYNNEI. V lost 3 bases and J 5 bases, leaving 11 bases between the germline ends. This CDR3 is CASSEGWGENIQYF. Here the CDR3 DNA reads TGTGCCAGCAGTGAGGGGTGGGGGGAAAACATTCAGTACTTC.

This clonotype was recorded a few times. The chain uses TRBV5-1 and TRBJ2-7; D is possibly TRBD1 or TRBD2 (7 bases each). Per germline, CDR1 SGHRS and CDR2 YFSETQ. V was trimmed by 5 bases and J by 0 bases, leaving 12 bases between them. The CDR3 loop spans 14 amino acids. In nucleotides, the CDR3 is TGCGCCAGCAGGAGCGGGACAGCCTCCTACGAGCAGTACTTC. Its protein is CASRSGTASYEQYF. Variable domain in full (rest from reference TRBV5-1 and TRBJ2-7): KAGVTQTPRYLIKTRGQQVTLSCSPISGHRSVSWYQQTPGQGLQFLFEYFSETQRNKGNFPGRFSGRQFSNSRSEMNVSTLELGDSALYLCASRSGTASYEQYFGPGTRLTVT.

In this sample, this clonotype turned up many times. The chain employs TRBV10-3 and TRBJ1-3, with D unclear. Trimming took off 3 bases at V and 0 bases at J, with 6 bases between the two ends. This CDR3 region has 14 residues. The V gene's germline CDR1 is ENHRY and CDR2 SYGVKD. The CDR3 loop reads CAISDVNSGNTIYF. The CDR3 DNA follows: TGTGCCATCAGTGATGTTAACTCTGGAAACACCATATATTTT.

This clonotype was picked up a small number of times. The J gene is TRBJ2-7, the V gene TRBV10-3, with D tentatively TRBD2 (6 bases). The CDR3 contains 15 residues. CDR1 and CDR2 from the germline V gene are ENHRY and SYGVKD. Trimming removed 4 bases at V and 5 bases at J, with 18 bases between. CDR3 nucleotides: TGTGCCATCAGTGCGGCGGGGAATGACGGAGACGAGCAGTACTTC. Translated: CAISAAGNDGDEQYF.

This clonotype was counted at least ten times. The chain combines TRBV28 with TRBJ1-6; D remains ambiguous. Germline V gene sequence: CDR1 MDHEN, CDR2 SYDVKM. The V end lost 6 bases, the J end lost 7 bases, and 4 bases lay between the germline ends. The CDR3 extends over 11 amino acids. The CDR3 reads CASSYNSPLHF. CDR3 coding DNA: TGTGCCAGCAGCTACAATTCACCCCTCCACTTT.

The chain combines TRBV2 with TRBJ1-3; D is unresolved. Germline CDR1 SNHLY, CDR2 FYNNEI. The CDR3 covers 13 residues. The V gene lost 7 bases and the J gene lost 4 bases, with 11 bases spanning the gap. The CDR3 region has the DNA TGTGCCAGCACCCGGGCAGGCGGAAACACCATATATTTT. Encoded protein: CASTRAGGNTIYF.

The sample holds many counts of this clonotype. The rearrangement links TRBV20-1 to TRBJ1-1; weak D call: TRBD1 (6 bases). Deletions cut 4 bases from V and 8 bases from J, with 23 bases between. CDR3 length equals 15 residues. Germline V gene sequence: CDR1 DFQATT, CDR2 SNEGSKA (reference sequence). CDR3 in amino acids: CSATTPGEGGGEAFF. The CDR3, as DNA: TGCAGTGCTACGACCCCCGGCGAGGGGGGAGGCGAAGCTTTCTTT.

This clonotype appeared once. CDR3 in DNA: TGCGGGTGTAAGGGGGCGGACGCCTACGAGCAGTACTTC. As protein: CGCKGADAYEQYF. The gene calls are TRBV20-1 and TRBJ2-7; TRBD1 aligns across 7 bases. The CDR3 has 13 residues. The germline CDR1 and CDR2 sequences are DFQATT and SNEGSKA (reference sequence).

This clonotype was seen repeatedly, ten times or more. The J gene is TRBJ2-7, the V gene TRBV6-1; the D gene is possibly TRBD2 (6 bases). CDR1 MNHNS and CDR2 SASEGT come from the germline V gene. The CDR3 covers 13 residues. The germline V and J ends were trimmed by 6 bases and 3 bases, with 12 bases remaining between them. As DNA, the CDR3 is TGTGCCAGCAGGCTCCCGGGAGACTACGAGCAGTACTTC. Residues: CASRLPGDYEQYF.

This clonotype was seen a handful of times. This chain uses TRBV19 with TRBJ2-3, with D hard to call. Germline lookup yields CDR1 LNHDA and CDR2 SQIVND (reference sequence). V was clipped by 7 bases and J by 1 base, with 15 bases between them. The CDR3 runs 15 residues. CDR3 coding DNA: TGTGCCAGTACTGAAAGGATCCTGGGCACAGATACGCAGTATTTT. This gives the protein CASTERILGTDTQYF.

V and J are TRBV6-1 and TRBJ2-1; D is perhaps TRBD2 (6 bases). The CDR3 is 16 residues long. CDR1 MNHNS and CDR2 SASEGT come from the germline V gene. The V end was cut by 5 bases, the J end by 8 bases, with 22 bases between. The CDR3 protein is CASSSLEEGRRDEQFF. For the CDR3, the DNA is TGTGCCAGCAGTTCCCTGGAGGAGGGGAGACGGGATGAGCAGTTCTTC.

A few counts support this clonotype. One end of the junction does not line up with germline, which may come from a read error. The chain is built from TRBV12-3 or TRBV12-4 and TRBJ2-7; 9 bases agree with TRBD1. This CDR3 is 16 amino acids long. In DNA, the CDR3 is TGTGCCAGCAGTTTCGGCGCTACAGGGGGCATCTACGGGCAGTACTTC. Residues: CASSFGATGGIYGQYF.

This clonotype was recorded a few times. CDR3 sequence: CASREPVILDEQFF. The CDR3 DNA is TGCGCCAGCAGAGAACCCGTAATATTGGATGAGCAGTTCTTC. This rearrangement joins TRBV10-2 to TRBJ2-1; D uncertain. Germline CDR1 reads WSHSY; CDR2 reads SAAADI. With 6 bases removed from V and 8 bases from J, the gap between germline ends came to 17 bases. This CDR3 has 14 residues.

The chain combines TRBV6-1 with TRBJ2-7, with 8 bases fitting TRBD2. J was trimmed by 6 bases and V by 6 bases; bases with no gene match: 13. Looked up from germline, CDR1 is MNHNS and CDR2 is SASEGT. This CDR3 spans 15 amino acids. The CDR3 sequence is CASRDRGSGAGEQYF. In DNA form, the CDR3 reads TGTGCCAGCAGGGATCGGGGTAGCGGGGCGGGCGAGCAGTACTTC.

J is TRBJ1-2 and V is TRBV28; D is unresolved. CDR3 length equals 14 residues. V was clipped by 11 bases and J by 7 bases, with 23 bases between them. In germline, CDR1 is MDHEN, CDR2 SYDVKM. CDR3 residues: CAGRTERLTPGYTF. CDR3 nucleotides: TGTGCCGGCCGAACCGAAAGGCTTACCCCTGGCTACACCTTC.

The chain couples TRBV20-1 to TRBJ2-7, with 8 bases matching TRBD2. There are 14 residues in the CDR3. Germline assignment: CDR1 DFQATT and CDR2 SNEGSKA (reference sequence). V lost 3 bases to trimming and J lost 3 bases; unmatched junction nucleotides: 7. The CDR3 loop is CSASPTSAYYEQYF. The CDR3 nucleotides are TGCAGTGCTAGCCCGACTAGCGCCTACTACGAGCAGTACTTC.

This clonotype was found many times. The chain carries TRBV12-3 or TRBV12-4 and TRBJ2-7; 12 bases are a match to TRBD2. CDR3 length equals 15 residues. J lost 2 bases, V lost 7 bases, and 6 bases had no gene match. The CDR3 loop reads CASTPGLAGTYEQYF. CDR3 nucleotide sequence: TGTGCCAGCACCCCGGGACTAGCGGGTACCTACGAGCAGTACTTC.

This clonotype was seen only a few times. The chain recombines TRBV5-1 with TRBJ2-2; D may be TRBD1 (5 bases). The V end lost 0 bases, the J end lost 7 bases, and 13 bases lay between the germline ends. This CDR3 is 15 amino acids long. In germline, CDR1 is SGHRS, CDR2 YFSETQ. The CDR3 loop is CASSLDGRRGGELFF. The CDR3 nucleotides read TGCGCCAGCAGCTTGGATGGTAGAAGGGGCGGGGAGCTGTTTTTT. The full variable domain, completed using reference TRBV5-1 and TRBJ2-2, is KAGVTQTPRYLIKTRGQQVTLSCSPISGHRSVSWYQQTPGQGLQFLFEYFSETQRNKGNFPGRFSGRQFSNSRSEMNVSTLELGDSALYLCASSLDGRRGGELFFGEGSRLTVL.

The table lists this clonotype with a few counts. The chain employs TRBV7-2 and TRBJ2-5, with 7 bases aligning to TRBD2. The CDR3 runs to 15 residues. V shed 4 bases and J 5 bases; nucleotides not matched to a gene: 10. Germline-derived CDR1 and CDR2 are SGHTA and FQGNSA. The CDR3 DNA is TGTGCCAGCAGCTCCATCTGGACTAGGTGGGAGACCCAGTACTTC. Encoded protein: CASSSIWTRWETQYF.

The table lists this clonotype with many counts. V is TRBV6-1 and J is TRBJ2-3, with a possible D match to TRBD1 (6 bases). Germline CDR1 MNHNS, CDR2 SASEGT. This CDR3 region has 13 residues. Trimming cost V 5 bases and J 6 bases, with 12 bases left between them. For the CDR3, the DNA is TGTGCCAGCAGTCCGGGACAATGGGATACGCAGTATTTT. Protein product: CASSPGQWDTQYF.

This clonotype was counted once. This rearrangement joins TRBV19 to TRBJ2-2; D is unresolved. This CDR3 contains 15 residues. Germline CDR1 is LNHDA and CDR2 is SQIVND (reference sequence). Trimming shortened V by 2 bases and J by 1 base, and 8 bases separated the two germline ends. CDR3 sequence (DNA): TGTGCCAGTAGTATAAGGGCGTTGAACACCGGGGAGCTGTTTTTT. Translated, it gives CASSIRALNTGELFF.